This T cell receptor beta chain was identified during a study of blood T cell repertoires in COVID-19. Turning to the study itself: Sites across the United States, Italy and Spain contributed samples from acute and convalescent COVID-19.

Under the authors' procedure: Reference gene primer amplification yielded estimated nucleated cell counts. Repertoires were generated with immunoSEQ multiplex PCR, while TCRdb's copy carries only in-frame clones and drops some. V and J calls and clone size follow that table, whereas D and trimming were derived from the DNA. This table holds 200,000 to 300,000 clones, around 88% found once. The germline CDR1 and CDR2 sequences are SGHAT and FQNNGV. The CDR3 runs to 15 residues. Trimming removed 4 bases from V and 3 bases from J; junction bases left unmatched: 3. Sequenced material: peripheral blood. This rearrangement joins TRBV11-2 to TRBJ2-3, with TRBD1 matching over 11 bases. This TCR came from a young man with active or convalescent COVID-19. The CDR3: CASSSGQGETDTQYF. The CDR3 DNA reads as TGTGCCAGCAGCTCGGGACAGGGGGAGACAGATACGCAGTATTTT. Supplemented by reference TRBV11-2 and TRBJ2-3, the full variable domain reads EAGVAQSPRYKIIEKRQSVAFWCNPISGHATLYWYQQILGQGPKLLIQFQNNGVVDDSQLPKDRFSAERLKGVDSTLKIQPAKLEDSAVYLCASSSGQGETDTQYFGPGTRLTVL.